This TCR beta chain was obtained from a study of T cell repertoires in cytomegalovirus infection. Study-level information: Public TCR beta signature analysis indicated the presence of both CMV infection and matching HLA type.

A single record per CDR3 protein comes from TCRdb applying MiXCR to the reads. The sample contains about 140,000 distinct CDR3 sequences, about 6.5% of which appear only once. Study findings and constraints: It was HLA-C-restricted CMV-specific TCR beta clonotypes that dominated the response ex vivo. The cumulative frequency of public TCR beta families distinguished individuals who carried CMV together with the relevant HLA.

J was trimmed by 12 bases and V by 1 base; bases with no gene match: 11. CDR3 length: 16 residues. Germline V gives CDR1 SGHTA, CDR2 FQGNSA. This clonotype was counted ten times or more. No antigen is known for it. The sample comprised PBMCs. The TCR comes from a human donor in good health (CMV status not recorded). Some clones in this sample may be carry-over from other donors' samples. This chain links TRBV7-2 with TRBJ2-1; TRBD2 matches at 11 bases. Here the CDR3 reads CASSLVPSSGGAGQFF. CDR3 in DNA: TGTGCCAGCAGCTTAGTTCCGAGTAGCGGGGGGGCCGGGCAGTTCTTC.